This T cell receptor beta chain emerged from a study of shared clonotypes between healthy human individuals. Points from the study as a whole: Of the naive CD4 clonotypes, approximately 5% were shared across a few donors.

Details on this clone: Its matching antigen is unknown.

Each subset's genomic DNA was split evenly across several immunoSEQ plates. Using immunoSEQ multiplex PCR, the repertoire was profiled, and TCRdb retains in-frame clones only, with some absent. Among 2 million to 2.5 million clones listed, 95% were seen once. Splitting the CD4+ cells yielded a CD45RA+ naive subset and a CD45RA-negative memory subset. The TCR was taken from a young man in good health. The source material was naive CD4+ T cells sorted from blood. Regarding subset: CD45RA+ positively selected.

CDR3 bases: TGCGCCAGCAGTGATTTGGACAGCCCGAACACCGGGGAGCTGTTTTTT. Translation: CASSDLDSPNTGELFF. This chain uses TRBV10-1 with TRBJ2-2, with D perhaps TRBD1 (6 bases). Trimming left V 3 bases short and J 0 bases short, with 11 bases between. The germline V gene encodes CDR1 WNHNN and CDR2 SYGVQD (reference sequence). The CDR3 contains 16 residues.